A single sample gave rise to the 20 T cell receptor beta chains below, sequenced in a study of cytomegalovirus exposure and HLA in healthy donors. Primers included in the PCR were 60 Vbeta and 13 Jbeta primers. Assay used: immunoSEQ multiplex PCR; TCRdb lists only in-frame clones, some missing. There are roughly 45,000 clones in the sample; around two thirds occur only once, and 8.7% lies in the top ten. Material for sequencing was PBMCs. These receptors came from a human donor in good health.

The rearrangement links TRBV7-2 to TRBJ2-1, with D perhaps TRBD2 (7 bases). The ends were cut back, 1 base at V and 15 bases at J, with 22 bases in the middle. Germline assignment: CDR1 SGHTA and CDR2 FQGNSA. The CDR3 has 15 residues. The CDR3 sequence: CASSLGPWGGSSPFF. The DNA of the CDR3 is TGTGCCAGCAGCTTAGGCCCCTGGGGGGGCTCCTCCCCGTTCTTC.

This rearrangement joins TRBV7-2 to TRBJ2-3; 8 bases line up with TRBD2. V lost 5 bases and J lost 5; bases outside the gene matches: 15. Germline-derived CDR1 and CDR2 are SGHTA and FQGNSA. CDR3 length equals 17 residues. The CDR3 DNA reads TGTGCCAGCAGCCCTCCGACTAGCGCCCTAGGTGGAGATACGCAGTATTTT. Amino acids: CASSPPTSALGGDTQYF.

The V and J genes are TRBV7-6 and TRBJ1-2, with D tentatively TRBD1 (6 bases). V was cut by 1 base and J by 3 bases, with 12 bases left in between. This CDR3 has 15 residues. Looked up from germline, CDR1 is SGHVS and CDR2 is FNYEAQ. CDR3: CASSLEGQGHYGYTF. The CDR3 coding sequence is TGTGCCAGCAGCTTAGAGGGTCAGGGGCACTATGGCTACACCTTC. The entire variable domain, with the rest obtained from reference TRBV7-6 and TRBJ1-2, is as follows: GAGVSQSPRYKVTKRGQDVALRCDPISGHVSLYWYRQALGQGPEFLTYFNYEAQQDKSGLPNDRFSAERPEGSISTLTIQRTEQRDSAMYRCASSLEGQGHYGYTFGSGTRLTVV.

This sequence joins TRBV4-2 and TRBJ1-1, with TRBD1 identical over 9 bases. Germline-derived CDR1 and CDR2 are LGHNA and YNFKEQ. CDR3 length: 16 amino acids. V shed 0 bases, J shed 4 bases, and the junction held 6 bases outside the gene matches. The CDR3 protein is CASSQDPTGGRTEAFF. CDR3 nucleotide sequence: TGTGCCAGCAGCCAAGATCCCACAGGGGGCCGCACTGAAGCTTTCTTT.

This clone came up a few times. The chain links TRBV7-9 to TRBJ2-7; 10 positions match TRBD2. Germline V gene sequence: CDR1 SEHNR, CDR2 FQNEAQ (reference sequence). CDR3 length: 15 residues. Germline trimming cut 5 bases from V and 7 bases from J; bases unmatched to any gene: 11. The CDR3 DNA follows: TGTGCCAGCAGCCCCTGGACTAGCGGTGGTTATGAGCAGTACTTC. This gives the protein CASSPWTSGGYEQYF.

The chain uses TRBV10-2 and TRBJ1-5; TRBD1 might be the D (5 bases). Germline-derived CDR1 and CDR2 are WSHSY and SAAADI. Trimming removed 7 bases at V and 1 base at J, with 11 bases between. The CDR3 loop spans 14 amino acids. CDR3 sequence (DNA): TGCGCCAGCACGGCAGGGATAAGCAATCAGCCCCAGCATTTT. This codes for CASTAGISNQPQHF.

V usage is TRBV7-9 and J usage is TRBJ2-7; 10 nucleotides line up with TRBD2. Germline V gene lookup returns CDR1 SEHNR and CDR2 FQNEAQ (reference sequence). The CDR3 length is 14 residues. V lost 5 bases and J lost 3; bases outside the gene matches: 4. The DNA of the CDR3 is TGTGCCAGCAGCCCCCCTAGCGGGAGCTACGAGCAGTACTTC. As protein: CASSPPSGSYEQYF.

This rearrangement joins TRBV5-1 to TRBJ1-4; no clear D. This CDR3 has 15 amino acids. The V gene's germline CDR1 is SGHRS and CDR2 YFSETQ. Deletions cut 0 bases from V and 8 bases from J, with 14 bases between. This chain's CDR3 is CASSLESGVWEKLFF. The CDR3 nucleotides read TGCGCCAGCAGCTTGGAATCCGGGGTTTGGGAAAAACTGTTTTTT.

The sample holds a few counts of this clone. The rearrangement links TRBV2 to TRBJ2-1; D possibly corresponds to TRBD1 (6 bases). The CDR3 consists of 17 residues. Germline-derived CDR1 and CDR2 are SNHLY and FYNNEI. Trimming stripped 3 bases from V and 1 base from J, with 16 bases between. CDR3 nucleotides: TGTGCCAGCAGTGACCTTTACAGGGACGGATCCTACAATGAGCAGTTCTTC. It translates to CASSDLYRDGSYNEQFF.

The chain joins TRBV30 to TRBJ2-5, with D tentatively TRBD2 (6 bases). Looked up from germline, CDR1 is GTSNPN and CDR2 is SVGIG (reference sequence). The V end was cut by 5 bases, the J end by 5 bases, with 15 bases between. CDR3 size: 13 residues. The CDR3 region has the DNA TGTGCCTGGGCGGGGCCCGAAAGGGAGACCCAGTACTTC. It codes for CAWAGPERETQYF.

The V gene is TRBV7-2, the J gene TRBJ1-4; D gene unclear. Germline V gives CDR1 SGHTA, CDR2 FQGNSA. V lost 3 bases to trimming and J lost 8 bases, with 13 bases between them. The CDR3 is 14 residues long. CDR3 DNA: TGTGCCAGCAGCTTGTCAGCGGCAAACGAAAAACTGTTTTTT. It codes for CASSLSAANEKLFF.

V gene TRBV5-1 combines with J gene TRBJ2-1, with 10 nucleotides matching TRBD1. V was pared by 3 bases and J by 7 bases, with 7 bases of the junction left unmatched. Germline-derived CDR1 and CDR2 are SGHRS and YFSETQ. The CDR3 length is 15 residues. CDR3 region: CASSSDPGQGNEQFF. CDR3 DNA sequence: TGCGCCAGCAGCTCTGACCCGGGACAGGGGAATGAGCAGTTCTTC.

This clone has just a few counts. The chain recombines TRBV29-1 with TRBJ1-1; D is perhaps TRBD1 (5 bases). Germline CDR1 reads SQVTM; CDR2 reads ANQGSEA. The CDR3 sequence is 11 residues long. V lost 5 bases and J 4 bases, leaving 8 bases between the germline ends. The CDR3 bases are TGCAGCGTTTTGGGGCCCACTGAAGCTTTCTTT. Translating gives CSVLGPTEAFF.

Here the CDR3 DNA reads TGCGCCAGCAGCCCCCAGACGACTAGCGGGGGGCCGAGCTCCTACAATGAGCAGTTCTTC. Translation gives CASSPQTTSGGPSSYNEQFF. V usage is TRBV4-1 and J usage is TRBJ2-1; 13 nucleotides match TRBD2. V shed 4 bases and J 0 bases; nucleotides not matched to a gene: 12. The length of the CDR3 is 20 residues. Germline V gives CDR1 MGHRA, CDR2 YSYEKL.

This clone is a singleton in its sample. The chain carries TRBV4-1 and TRBJ1-5; D ambiguous. Between the trimmed V and J ends, which lost 2 bases and 4 bases, there was a span of 12 bases. The CDR3 has 15 amino acids. Germline V gene lookup returns CDR1 MGHRA and CDR2 YSYEKL. This CDR3 reads CASSQTYLPNQPQHF. The CDR3 DNA sequence: TGCGCCAGCAGCCAAACCTACCTACCAAATCAGCCCCAGCATTTT.

The rearrangement links TRBV2 to TRBJ1-5, with 9 bases identical to TRBD1. This CDR3 is built from 18 residues. Trimming cost V 4 bases and J 4 bases; bases outside gene matches: 14. Germline assignment: CDR1 SNHLY and CDR2 FYNNEI. The CDR3 DNA reads as TGTGCCAGCAGTGGGGGACAGGGCTTTCGTTTTCGAAATCAGCCCCAGCATTTT. Encoded protein: CASSGGQGFRFRNQPQHF.

The CDR3 protein is CASSNDGSSYEQYF. The CDR3 DNA sequence: TGTGCCAGCAGCAACGACGGGAGCTCCTACGAGCAGTACTTC. The rearrangement links TRBV11-3 to TRBJ2-7, with a possible D match to TRBD2 (6 bases). Germline V CDR1 and CDR2: SGHNT, YENEEA. This CDR3 spans 14 amino acids. V lost 5 bases, J lost 0 bases, and 11 bases lay in between.

The chain has TRBV6-4 and TRBJ1-6; no clear D. The CDR3 has 16 residues. CDR1 is MRHNA, CDR2 SNTAGT, per germline. The ends were cut back, 0 bases at V and 7 bases at J, with 13 bases in the middle. The CDR3 bases are TGTGCCAGCAGTGACTCGGTCGGAGGGAAGAATTCACCCCTCCACTTT. Translation: CASSDSVGGKNSPLHF.

The chain is built from TRBV9 and TRBJ1-2; TRBD1 is a possible D gene (5 bases). The CDR3 covers 13 residues. Germline V gives CDR1 SGDLS, CDR2 YYNGEE. With 4 bases removed from V and 7 bases from J, the gap between germline ends came to 14 bases. The DNA for the CDR3 is TGTGCCAGCAGCTTGGGACTCCAGCCTGGCTACACCTTC. Protein product: CASSLGLQPGYTF.

The V call is TRBV19, the J call TRBJ1-5; D remains unclear. V was cut by 6 bases and J by 7 bases, with 13 bases left in between. Germline assignment: CDR1 LNHDA and CDR2 SQIVND (reference sequence). The CDR3 is 13 residues long. CDR3 DNA: TGTGCCAGTAGCTCGGCCTCGGGACAGCCCCAGCATTTT. As protein: CASSSASGQPQHF. The complete variable domain, with remaining parts taken from reference TRBV19 and TRBJ1-5, reads DGGITQSPKYLFRKEGQNVTLSCEQNLNHDAMYWYRQDPGQGLRLIYYSQIVNDFQKGDIAEGYSVSREKKESFPLTVTSAQKNPTAFYLCASSSASGQPQHFGDGTRLSIL.